This TCR beta chain originates from a study of post-analysis software for immune sequencing data. Researchers reported that TCR beta cDNA libraries carried unique molecular identifiers. TCRdb re-called the PCR reads through MiXCR, storing one row per CDR3 protein. This table has 450,000 to 650,000 distinct CDR3 sequences, 44% appearing once. As for this clonotype: Antigen unknown.

Study-level points and caveats: Controls showed lower frequencies than patients for roughly five TRBV segments, and TRBV5-6, TRBV5-1 and TRBV20-1 were among these. Strong co-clustering by F measure was seen for same-batch samples.

The germline V gene has CDR1 LNHNV and CDR2 YYDKDF (reference sequence). The V gene end was trimmed by 2 bases and the J gene end by 0 bases; junction bases not matched to a gene: 3. There are 17 residues in the CDR3. Sample: blood. The sequence was collected from a girl under 18 with multiple sclerosis. The J gene is TRBJ2-4, the V gene TRBV15; 11 positions agree with TRBD2. CDR3 amino acids: CATSRFSGGVAKNIQYF. The DNA of the CDR3 is TGTGCCACCAGCAGATTTAGCGGGGGGGTAGCCAAAAACATTCAGTACTTC.